The source of this T cell receptor (beta chain) is a study of human T cells and chemical hapten exposure. Across the whole study: Small pooled library volume differences mainly caused per-sample TCR yield variation.

Time point described: pre-sensitization, week 0. Indicated treatment: therapeutic diphenylcyclopropenone sensitization with weekly scalp DPC. Blood draws came first, before each patch test. RNA extraction used unfractionated whole blood as the source of total RNA. Individual cDNA molecules each carried unique molecular identifiers attached by the library. TCRdb independently ran MiXCR on the RACE reads; one entry per CDR3 protein. This sample yields some 400,000 distinct CDR3 sequences, of which 4.5% to 6% are seen a single time; roughly 2.6% belongs to the top ten. The V gene's germline CDR1 is LNHNV and CDR2 YYDKDF (reference sequence). CDR3 length: 16 residues. V was cut by 1 base and J by 5 bases, with 15 bases left in between.

The chain employs TRBV15 and TRBJ1-5; D uncertain. The sequencing used whole blood, collected in connection with sensitization to the hapten diphenylcyclopropenone (DPC). The sequence was obtained from a woman in her fifties or sixties with alopecia areata. Some clones in this sample may be carry-over from other donors' samples. The CDR3 DNA reads as TGTGCCACCAGCAGAGTGGGCCCCCCACGGGATCAGCCCCAGCATTTT. Translated: CATSRVGPPRDQPQHF.